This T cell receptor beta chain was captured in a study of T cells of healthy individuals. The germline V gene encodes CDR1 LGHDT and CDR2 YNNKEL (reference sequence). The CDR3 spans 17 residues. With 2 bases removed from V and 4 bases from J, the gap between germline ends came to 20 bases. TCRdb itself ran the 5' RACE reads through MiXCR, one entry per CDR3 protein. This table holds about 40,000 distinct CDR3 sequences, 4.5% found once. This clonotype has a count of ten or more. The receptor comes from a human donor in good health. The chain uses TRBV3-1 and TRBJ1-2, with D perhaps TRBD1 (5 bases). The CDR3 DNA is TGTGCCAGCAGCCAACCCCTTGCAGGGCGAGACGGCTATGGCTACACCTTC. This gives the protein CASSQPLAGRDGYGYTF.